This T cell receptor (beta chain) was sequenced for a study of blood T cell repertoires in COVID-19. About the research overall: Sites across the United States, Italy and Spain contributed samples from acute and convalescent COVID-19. The analysed material was cDNA or gDNA that came from T cells, B-cell-depleted T cells, or PBMCs.

Trimming shortened V by 5 bases and J by 5 bases, and 7 bases separated the two germline ends. CDR3 length: 12 residues. Germline V gene sequence: CDR1 MNHEY, CDR2 SVGEGT. Source study methods: Estimation of nucleated cell counts relied on the amplification of reference gene primers. TCRdb keeps only in-frame clones here, not all; method: immunoSEQ multiplex PCR. The DNA gave D and trimming, while V, J and clone size come from that table. The sample consists of about 400,000 clones, 70% to 90% of them appearing once. V is TRBV6-2 or TRBV6-3 and J is TRBJ2-1; no reliable D call. What was sequenced was peripheral blood. The sequence derives from a woman aged 25-40 years with active or convalescent COVID-19. The CDR3 here is CASSLVDNEQFF. In nucleotides, the CDR3 is TGTGCCAGCAGTCTTGTCGACAATGAGCAGTTCTTC.